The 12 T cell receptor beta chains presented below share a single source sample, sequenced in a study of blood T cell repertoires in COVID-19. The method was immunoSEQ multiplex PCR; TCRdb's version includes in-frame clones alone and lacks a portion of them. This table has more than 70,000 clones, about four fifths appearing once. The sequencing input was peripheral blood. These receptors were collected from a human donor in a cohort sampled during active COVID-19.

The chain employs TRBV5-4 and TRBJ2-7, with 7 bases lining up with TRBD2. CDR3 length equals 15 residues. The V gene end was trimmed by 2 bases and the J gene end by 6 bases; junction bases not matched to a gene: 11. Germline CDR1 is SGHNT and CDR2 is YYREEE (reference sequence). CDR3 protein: CASSFGSGWEGEQYF. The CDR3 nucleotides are TGTGCCAGCAGCTTTGGCTCAGGGTGGGAGGGCGAGCAGTACTTC.

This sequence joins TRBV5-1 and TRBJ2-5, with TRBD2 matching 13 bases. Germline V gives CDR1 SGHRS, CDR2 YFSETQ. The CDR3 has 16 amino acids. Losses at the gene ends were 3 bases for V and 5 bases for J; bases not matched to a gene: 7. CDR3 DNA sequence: TGCGCCAGCAGCTCTGGACTAGCGGGAGATTTGGAGACCCAGTACTTC. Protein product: CASSSGLAGDLETQYF.

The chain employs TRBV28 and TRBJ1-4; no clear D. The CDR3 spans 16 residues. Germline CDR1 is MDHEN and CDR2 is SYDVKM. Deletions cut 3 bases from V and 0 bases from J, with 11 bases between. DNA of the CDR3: TGTGCCAGCAGTTTCCTTGGGGAGTCAACTAATGAAAAACTGTTTTTT. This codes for CASSFLGESTNEKLFF.

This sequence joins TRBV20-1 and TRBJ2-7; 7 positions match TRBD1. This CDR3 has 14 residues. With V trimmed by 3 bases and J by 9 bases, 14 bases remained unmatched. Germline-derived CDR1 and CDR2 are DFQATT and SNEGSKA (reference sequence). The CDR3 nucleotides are TGCAGTGCTAGTGAGGGGGCACTCCTACGGTGGCAGTACTTC. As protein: CSASEGALLRWQYF.

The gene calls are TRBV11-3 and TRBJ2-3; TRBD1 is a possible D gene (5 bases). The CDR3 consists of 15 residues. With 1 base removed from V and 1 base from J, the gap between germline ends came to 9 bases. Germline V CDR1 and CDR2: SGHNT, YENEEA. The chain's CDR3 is CASSLGTLRTDTQYF. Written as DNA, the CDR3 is TGTGCCAGCAGCTTAGGGACACTCCGCACAGATACGCAGTATTTT.

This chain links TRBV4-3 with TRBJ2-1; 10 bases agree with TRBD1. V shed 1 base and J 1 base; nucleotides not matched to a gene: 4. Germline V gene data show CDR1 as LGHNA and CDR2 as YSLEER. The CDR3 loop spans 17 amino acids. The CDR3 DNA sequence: TGCGCCAGCAGCCAAGCCACGGACAGGGGGTCCTACAATGAGCAGTTCTTC. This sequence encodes CASSQATDRGSYNEQFF.

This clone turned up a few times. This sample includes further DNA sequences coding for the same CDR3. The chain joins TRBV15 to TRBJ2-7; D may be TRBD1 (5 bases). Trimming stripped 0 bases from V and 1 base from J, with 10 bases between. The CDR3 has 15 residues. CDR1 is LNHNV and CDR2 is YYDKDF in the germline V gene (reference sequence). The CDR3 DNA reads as TGTGCCACCAGCAGAGATTCCAGGGATTCCTACGAGCAGTACTTC. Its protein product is CATSRDSRDSYEQYF.

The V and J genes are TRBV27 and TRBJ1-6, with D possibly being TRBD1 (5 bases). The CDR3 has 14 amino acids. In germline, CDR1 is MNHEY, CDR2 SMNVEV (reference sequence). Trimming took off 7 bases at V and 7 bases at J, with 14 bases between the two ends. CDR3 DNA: TGTGCCAGCACGGGTCCAGGGTCAAATTCACCCCTCCACTTT. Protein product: CASTGPGSNSPLHF.

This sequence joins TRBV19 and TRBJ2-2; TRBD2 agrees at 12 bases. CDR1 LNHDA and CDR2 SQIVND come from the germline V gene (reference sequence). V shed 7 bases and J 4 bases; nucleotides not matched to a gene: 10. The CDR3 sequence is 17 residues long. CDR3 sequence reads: CASIPTSGSHSTGELFF. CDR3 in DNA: TGTGCCAGTATCCCGACTAGCGGGAGTCACAGCACCGGGGAGCTGTTTTTT.

This chain's CDR3 is CASSVDREVTGELFF. CDR3 sequence (DNA): TGTGCCAGCAGCGTAGACCGGGAGGTCACCGGGGAGCTGTTTTTT. The V call is TRBV9, the J call TRBJ2-2; 7 positions match TRBD2. Germline V CDR1 and CDR2: SGDLS, YYNGEE. The CDR3 is made up of 15 amino acids. After removal of 0 bases from V and 4 bases from J, the junction contained 3 bases not matched to a gene.

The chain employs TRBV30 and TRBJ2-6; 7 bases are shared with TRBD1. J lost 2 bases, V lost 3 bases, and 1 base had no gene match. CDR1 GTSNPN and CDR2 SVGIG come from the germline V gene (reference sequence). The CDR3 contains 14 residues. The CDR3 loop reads CAWRQGTGANVLTF. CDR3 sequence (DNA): TGTGCCTGGAGACAGGGGACTGGGGCCAACGTCCTGACTTTC.

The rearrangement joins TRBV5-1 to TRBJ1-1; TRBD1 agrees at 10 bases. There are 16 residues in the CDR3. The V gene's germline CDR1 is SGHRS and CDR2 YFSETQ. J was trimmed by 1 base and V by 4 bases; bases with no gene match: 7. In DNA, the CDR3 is TGCGCCAGCAGCCCCCGGACAGGGGGTTGGAACACTGAAGCTTTCTTT. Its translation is CASSPRTGGWNTEAFF.